Here is one T cell receptor (beta chain) with its context. This sample was taken from a study of blood T cell repertoires in COVID-19. Whole-study context: T cells, B-cell-depleted T cells, or PBMCs provided the cDNA or gDNA that served as material.

Profiling relied on immunoSEQ multiplex PCR, and the TCRdb table lists in-frame clones only, not all of them. The sample includes about 370,000 clones, over 85% of them seen just once. This CDR3 is 13 amino acids long. The V end lost 6 bases, the J end lost 5 bases, and 14 bases lay between the germline ends. CDR1 is SGHRS and CDR2 is YFSETQ in the germline V gene. Resolution of symptoms, clearance, or two negative PCRs was present in recovered Cohort 3 donors. V is TRBV5-1 and J is TRBJ1-1; D perhaps matches TRBD1 (6 bases). The source is a young woman who had recovered from COVID-19. Specimen: PBMCs or T cells enriched from blood (not recorded which). CDR3 in amino acids: CASIEDSRTEAFF. The CDR3 DNA reads TGCGCCAGCATAGAGGACAGTCGTACTGAAGCTTTCTTT.